The rows below give T cell receptor beta chains drawn from one sample of a study of OX40 agonist ivuxolimab in advanced cancers. Here immunoSEQ multiplex PCR was the method, and the copy in TCRdb shows in-frame clones only, minus some. This sample yields some 60,000 clones, of which 84% are seen a single time; 27% belongs to the top ten. The source material was CD4+ or CD8+ T cells sorted from blood, sampled in a trial of the OX40 agonist ivuxolimab. The receptors stem from an adult with an advanced solid tumor such as melanoma, head and neck, liver or kidney cancer. The CDR3 runs from the conserved cysteine through the conserved F or W. Fields, in order: J gene, clone size, D gene, V gene, CDR3 DNA, CDR3 protein. A D gene is named only where the DNA matches it firmly. Not every row has a clone size; where given, it reads once, few, many or a size class.

>TRBJ2-7|-|-|TRBV6-5
TGTGCCAGCAGCCCCGGGGCAGGCGACCCCTACGAGCAGTACTTC
CASSPGAGDPYEQYF
>TRBJ2-2|-|-|TRBV5-4
TGTGCCAGCAGCCAGGAGTCCATCGGGGAGCTGTTTTTT
CASSQESIGELFF
>TRBJ1-4|-|-|TRBV30
TGTGCCTGGAGTCGAGGGGAGGGGACGGAGGAAAAACTGTTTTTT
CAWSRGEGTEEKLFF
>TRBJ2-3|-|TRBD2|TRBV10-3
TGTGCCATCAGTGAGCTCCCCCTGACTAGCGGGAGCACAGATACGCAGTATTTT
CAISELPLTSGSTDTQYF
>TRBJ1-2|-|-|TRBV2
TGTGCCAGCAGTGAAGAAGGGAACTATGGCTACACCTTC
CASSEEGNYGYTF
>TRBJ1-2|-|-|TRBV30
TGTGCCTGGAGTCCTAGCAGGGCGAGGGGCTACACCTTC
CAWSPSRARGYTF
>TRBJ2-1|-|-|TRBV29-1
TGCAGCGTTGACAGGGGTTTTTACAATGAGCAGTTCTTC
CSVDRGFYNEQFF
>TRBJ2-7|-|-|TRBV5-5
TGTGCCAGCAGCTTGGGTGGAAATAACAGGTACGAGCAGTACTTC
CASSLGGNNRYEQYF
>TRBJ2-5|-|TRBD1|TRBV7-6
TGTGCCAGCAGCTTAGCCGGGACAGGAGAGACCCAGTACTTC
CASSLAGTGETQYF
>TRBJ2-7|-|TRBD1|TRBV14
TGTGCCAGCAGCCAAGTCGCGGGACAGGGGTACGAGCAGTACTTC
CASSQVAGQGYEQYF
>TRBJ1-1|-|-|TRBV6-1
TGTGCCAGCACCTACTCTCTGACACAGCAGACTTTCTTT
CASTYSLTQQTFF
>TRBJ2-5|-|-|TRBV28
TGTGCCAGCAGTTTTAACCGGGGGACCCAGTACTTC
CASSFNRGTQYF
>TRBJ2-4|-|TRBD1|TRBV5-6
TGTGCCAGCAGCTTGGCGGGACAGGGGGGAAACATTCAGTACTTC
CASSLAGQGGNIQYF
>TRBJ1-2|-|TRBD1|TRBV10-3
TGTGCCATCAGTGAGCCCATGGACAGGGGAGGCCTCTACACCTTC
CAISEPMDRGGLYTF
>TRBJ2-1|few|TRBD1|TRBV5-4
TGTGCCAGCAGCCCGGGGACAGGGATGCAGTACTCCTACAATGAGCAGTTCTTC
CASSPGTGMQYSYNEQFF
>TRBJ2-1|-|-|TRBV1
TGCACCAGCAGCCAAATAAGCGGGAGTACCAACAATGAGCAGTTCTTC
CTSSQISGSTNNEQFF
>TRBJ2-3|-|TRBD2|TRBV7-2
TGTGCCAGCAGCTTACTGGGAGGGGCCGGTCGGGATACGCAGTATTTT
CASSLLGGAGRDTQYF
>TRBJ2-5|-|-|TRBV10-3
TGTGCCATCAGGTCGACAGGAGAGGGGGAGACCCAGTACTTC
CAIRSTGEGETQYF
>TRBJ2-5|-|TRBD2|TRBV5-6
TGTGCCAGCAGCCCCTTTAGCGGGAGTTTGGAGACCCAGTACTTC
CASSPFSGSLETQYF
>TRBJ2-1|-|TRBD2|TRBV19
TGTGCCAGTAGTATAGAGGCAGCGGGGAGGTGGGGTGAGCAGTTCTTC
CASSIEAAGRWGEQFF
>TRBJ1-1|-|-|TRBV9
TGTGCCAGCAGCAAGCTAGGTCACACTGAAGCTTTCTTT
CASSKLGHTEAFF
>TRBJ2-7|-|TRBD1|TRBV29-1
TGCAGCGTGACACTACAGGGGGGAAGCTACGAGCAGTACTTC
CSVTLQGGSYEQYF
>TRBJ2-7|-|TRBD1|TRBV30
TGTGCCTGGAAGAGGGACAGGGTCTACGAGCAGTACTTC
CAWKRDRVYEQYF
>TRBJ1-4|-|TRBD1|TRBV6-6
TGTGCCAGCAGATGGACAGGGTCTAATGAAAAACTGTTTTTT
CASRWTGSNEKLFF
>TRBJ2-1|-|TRBD2|TRBV10-3
TGTGCCTCAAGAACTAGCGGACCTTACAATGAGCAGTTCTTC
CASRTSGPYNEQFF
>TRBJ1-5|-|-|TRBV4-3
TGCGCCAGCAGCCAAGTCGCAGGGAGGCAGCCCCAGCATTTT
CASSQVAGRQPQHF
>TRBJ2-5|-|TRBD1|TRBV18
TGTGCCAGCTCACCGGGGCAGGGGGCAGGCCAAGAGACCCAGTACTTC
CASSPGQGAGQETQYF
>TRBJ2-1|-|-|TRBV30
TGTGCCTGGGGGGACTTCTCGAATGAGCAGTTCTTC
CAWGDFSNEQFF
>TRBJ1-2|-|-|TRBV29-1
TGCAGCGTTGGGGACGGTAACTATGGCTACACCTTC
CSVGDGNYGYTF
>TRBJ2-1|-|-|TRBV5-1
TGCGCCAGCAGCTTGGAAGGCAGTAGCTACAATGAGCAGTTCTTC
CASSLEGSSYNEQFF
>TRBJ2-7|-|TRBD2|TRBV5-1
TGCGCCAGCAGCTTGCAAGCGGGGGATTCCGAGCAGTACTTC
CASSLQAGDSEQYF
>TRBJ2-7|-|TRBD2|TRBV4-3
TGCGCCAGCAGCCTCGGGACTAGCGGCACCTACGAGCAGTACTTC
CASSLGTSGTYEQYF
>TRBJ2-3|-|-|TRBV4-3
TGCGCCAGCAGCCGACGGGACAGCACAGATACGCAGTATTTT
CASSRRDSTDTQYF
>TRBJ1-1|-|-|TRBV5-8
TGTGCCAGCAGCCCTCGATTGGGGAACACTGAAGCTTTCTTT
CASSPRLGNTEAFF
>TRBJ1-1|-|TRBD1|TRBV5-1
TGCGCCAGCAGCTTGGGGGACAGGGTTGGGAACACTGAAGCTTTCTTT
CASSLGDRVGNTEAFF
>TRBJ2-3|-|TRBD2|TRBV5-1
TGCGCCAGCAGCCGCGGACTAGCGGGGGGGTTAATAGATACGCAGTATTTT
CASSRGLAGGLIDTQYF
>TRBJ2-1|-|-|TRBV11-2
TGTGCCAGCAGCTTAGATCGGAGTAGCGGCGATGAGCAGTTCTTC
CASSLDRSSGDEQFF
>TRBJ1-1|-|-|TRBV18
TGTGCCAGCTCACCACGGACGGATAACACTGAAGCTTTCTTT
CASSPRTDNTEAFF
>TRBJ2-7|-|TRBD1|TRBV7-2
TGTGCCAGCAGCCGCCGATCCGGGACAGGGGGCCCCCACGAGCAGTACTTC
CASSRRSGTGGPHEQYF
>TRBJ2-1|-|-|TRBV7-6
TGTGCCAGCAGCCCAGGACGAAACAATGAGCAGTTCTTC
CASSPGRNNEQFF
>TRBJ1-5|-|-|TRBV19
TGTGCCAGTCGTCTTTTCCGGGACACAAATCAGCCCCAGCATTTT
CASRLFRDTNQPQHF
>TRBJ1-1|once|-|TRBV2
TGTGCCAGCAGTCAGATGGGGAACACTGAAGCTTTCTTT
CASSQMGNTEAFF
>TRBJ1-5|-|-|TRBV19
TGTGCCAGTAGAGGTGGAGGGGCTTTTGATCAGCCCCAGCATTTT
CASRGGGAFDQPQHF
>TRBJ2-7|-|TRBD1|TRBV7-9
TGTGCCAGCAGCGCGGGACAGGTCTACGAGCAGTACTTC
CASSAGQVYEQYF
>TRBJ1-2|-|TRBD1|TRBV5-6
TGTGCCAGCAGTTGGGGGACAGGGACCGACTATGGCTACACCTTC
CASSWGTGTDYGYTF
>TRBJ1-1|few|-|TRBV14
TGTGCCAGCAGCCAACCGGACGGAACTGAAGCTTTCTTT
CASSQPDGTEAFF
>TRBJ1-1|once|-|TRBV29-1
TGCAGCGTTGAAGGCAGACGAGGAAGACCCAACACTGAAGCTTTCTTT
CSVEGRRGRPNTEAFF
>TRBJ2-7|-|-|TRBV10-2
TGCGCCAGCAGTGAGCTACCTAGAGGAGAGCAGTACTTC
CASSELPRGEQYF
>TRBJ2-2|-|-|TRBV11-3
TGTGCCAGCAGCTTAGGGAGGGGCGGGGAGCTGTTTTTT
CASSLGRGGELFF
>TRBJ2-3|-|TRBD2|TRBV19
TGTGCCAGTAGTATGAGGGGACTAGCGGGAACAGATACGCAGTATTTT
CASSMRGLAGTDTQYF
>TRBJ1-2|once|-|TRBV15
TGTGCCACCAGCAGAGAAAATGGGCGTGGCTACACCTTC
CATSRENGRGYTF